The 13 T cell receptor beta chains listed next were all sequenced from one sample in a study of shared clonotypes between healthy human individuals. The repertoire was sequenced with immunoSEQ multiplex PCR; TCRdb's copy has only in-frame clones and lacks some. The table includes about 560,000 clones, roughly four fifths detected once. The sample consisted of PBMCs. Receptors originate from a woman between 40 and 55 years old in good health. Some clones in this sample may be carry-over from other donors' samples.

The sample holds a few counts of this clone. The rearrangement joins TRBV6-6 to TRBJ1-1, with D possibly TRBD1 on 6 matching bases. The CDR3 extends over 14 amino acids. Germline V CDR1 and CDR2: MNHNY, SVGAGI (reference sequence). Trimming shortened V by 7 bases and J by 3 bases, and 15 bases separated the two germline ends. The CDR3: CASINQGQYTEAFF. The CDR3 bases are TGTGCCAGCATAAATCAGGGGCAGTACACTGAAGCTTTCTTT.

The chain links TRBV11-2 to TRBJ2-2; D gene ambiguous. Germline assignment: CDR1 SGHAT and CDR2 FQNNGV. The CDR3 has 14 residues. The V end was cut by 0 bases, the J end by 1 base, with 3 bases between. The CDR3 nucleotides read TGTGCCAGCAGCTTAGACAGGAACACCGGGGAGCTGTTTTTT. Its protein is CASSLDRNTGELFF.

There are many counts of this clone. Distinct nucleotide sequences in the sample also encode this CDR3. The chain recombines TRBV5-3 with TRBJ1-4; 7 bases align to TRBD1. TRBV5-3 is labeled an ORF, and its function is uncertain. V was clipped by 1 base and J by 7 bases; unmatched bases: 4. CDR3 length: 14 residues. The chain's CDR3 is CARSLPQGGEKLFF. In DNA, the CDR3 is TGTGCCAGAAGCTTGCCGCAGGGGGGTGAAAAACTGTTTTTT.

The J gene is TRBJ2-3, the V gene TRBV9; weak D call: TRBD2 (5 bases). The CDR3 runs 17 residues. The ends were cut back, 0 bases at V and 4 bases at J, with 18 bases in the middle. CDR1 and CDR2 (germline): SGDLS, YYNGEE. The DNA for the CDR3 is TGTGCCAGCAGCGTAGTGGGTGGGAGCGGCTGGCCAGATACGCAGTATTTT. It is translated as CASSVVGGSGWPDTQYF.

V is TRBV6-1 and J is TRBJ2-2, with D possibly called TRBD1 or TRBD2 (5 bases each). This CDR3 contains 15 residues. Looked up from germline, CDR1 is MNHNS and CDR2 is SASEGT. The ends were cut back, 6 bases at V and 4 bases at J, with 15 bases in the middle. The CDR3 bases are TGTGCCAGCAGCTTGGAGGACACTTCCACCGGGGAGCTGTTTTTT. It yields the protein CASSLEDTSTGELFF.

CDR3 residues: CASSQEEGFGYEQYF. CDR3 in DNA: TGCGCCAGCAGCCAAGAGGAAGGATTTGGCTACGAGCAGTACTTC. V usage is TRBV4-1 and J usage is TRBJ2-5; D is ambiguous. The J call is in doubt because the DNA end fits TRBJ2-7 better. The CDR3 consists of 15 residues. Looked up from germline, CDR1 is MGHRA and CDR2 is YSYEKL.

The chain has TRBV21-1 and TRBJ2-7; the tabulated D call, TRBD1, remains unverified against the DNA. TRBV21-1 corresponds to a pseudogene. There are 15 residues in the CDR3. CDR3 sequence reads: CASRPPGTGHYEQYF. CDR3 DNA sequence: TGTGCCAGCCGTCCTCCCGGGACAGGACACTACGAGCAGTACTTC.

The chain employs TRBV30 and TRBJ1-5; D is possibly TRBD1 (5 bases). V lost 5 bases and J lost 6, with 11 bases in between. The CDR3 consists of 12 residues. The germline CDR1 and CDR2 sequences are GTSNPN and SVGIG (reference sequence). The CDR3 coding sequence is TGTGCCTGGGGTGGGGGTGCTCAGCCCCAGCATTTT. It encodes CAWGGGAQPQHF. The variable domain in full, with the rest retrieved from reference TRBV30 and TRBJ1-5, is SQTIHQWPATLVQPVGSPLSLECTVEGTSNPNLYWYRQAAGRGLQLLFYSVGIGQISSEVPQNLSASRPQDRQFILSSKKLLLSDSGFYLCAWGGGAQPQHFGDGTRLSIL.

Comments on this clone: This clone may be a read error of a much larger clone one base away. V gene TRBV6-5 combines with J gene TRBJ2-7; 7 bases match TRBD1. The CDR3 sequence is 14 residues long. Germline CDR1 reads MNHEY; CDR2 reads SVGAGI. The CDR3 reads CASSRQGSDYERYF. The CDR3 bases are TGTGCCAGCAGCAGACAGGGTTCAGACTACGAGCGGTACTTC.

V usage is TRBV10-3 and J usage is TRBJ1-2, with unresolved D. This CDR3 is 14 amino acids long. CDR1 and CDR2 (germline): ENHRY, SYGVKD. V shed 2 bases and J shed 4 bases, with 11 bases lying between them. In nucleotides, the CDR3 is TGTGCCATCAGTGAGAGTGGCACCACCTATGGCTACACCTTC. Translating it yields CAISESGTTYGYTF.

To note about this clone: A far bigger clonotype differs at one base, so this is likely a read error. The chain recombines TRBV9 with TRBJ2-7; 8 bases align to TRBD1. J lost 2 bases, V lost 7 bases, and 8 bases had no gene match. From germline, CDR1 is SGDLS and CDR2 YYNGEE. The CDR3 is made up of 14 amino acids. CDR3 nucleotide sequence: TGTGCCAGCGGCACACAGGGGGTACCCTACGAGCAGTACTTC. Amino acids: CASGTQGVPYEQYF.

This chain uses TRBV9 with TRBJ2-1; D uncertain. V lost 3 bases and J 8 bases, leaving 6 bases between the germline ends. CDR3 length: 11 amino acids. From germline, CDR1 is SGDLS and CDR2 YYNGEE. This chain's CDR3 is CASSARDEQFF. CDR3 nucleotide sequence: TGTGCCAGCAGCGCCCGCGATGAGCAGTTCTTC.

A few counts support this clone. The V call is TRBV7-9, the J call TRBJ2-5; D is perhaps TRBD1 or TRBD2 (5 bases each). The assigned J gene may be wrong: the sequence end matches TRBJ2-7 better. The germline gives CDR1 SEHNR, CDR2 FQNEAQ (reference sequence). CDR3 length: 15 residues. The CDR3: CASSLGGNGAYEQYF. The CDR3 DNA sequence: TGTGCCAGCAGCTTAGGGGGGAACGGCGCCTACGAGCAGTACTTC.